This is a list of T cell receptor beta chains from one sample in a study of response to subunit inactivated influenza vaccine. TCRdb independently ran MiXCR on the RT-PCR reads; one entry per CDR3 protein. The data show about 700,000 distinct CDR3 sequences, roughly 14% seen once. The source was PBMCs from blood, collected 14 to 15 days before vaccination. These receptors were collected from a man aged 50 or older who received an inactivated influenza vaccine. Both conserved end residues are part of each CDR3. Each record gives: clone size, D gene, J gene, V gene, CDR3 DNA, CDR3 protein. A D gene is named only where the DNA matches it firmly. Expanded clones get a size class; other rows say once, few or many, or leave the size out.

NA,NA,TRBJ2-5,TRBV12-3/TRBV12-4,TGTGCCAGCAGTTTGTCAGGGTTCCAAGAGACCCAGTACTTC,CASSLSGFQETQYF
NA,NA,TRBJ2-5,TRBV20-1,TGCAGTGCTAGGGGGGCTAGGAGTGAGACCCAGTACTTC,CSARGARSETQYF
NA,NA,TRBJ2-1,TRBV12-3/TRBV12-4,TGTGCCAGCAGTTTAGCGCAGACGGGAGTGGGCAATGAGCAGTTCTTC,CASSLAQTGVGNEQFF
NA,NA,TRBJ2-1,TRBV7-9,TGTGCCAGCAGCACGTGGGGGGAGCAAGAAGATGAGCAGTTCTTC,CASSTWGEQEDEQFF
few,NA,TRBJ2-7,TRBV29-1,TGCAGCGTCGGACCGGGACCCGCGGAGCAGTACTTC,CSVGPGPAEQYF
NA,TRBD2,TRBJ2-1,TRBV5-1,TGCGCCAGCAGCTCGTTGGGTAGCGGGGGCCGGAATGAGCAGTTCTTC,CASSSLGSGGRNEQFF
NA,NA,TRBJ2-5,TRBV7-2,TGTGCCAGCAGCTTCGGGGGCCACCAAGAGACCCAGTACTTC,CASSFGGHQETQYF
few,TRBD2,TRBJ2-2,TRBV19,TGTGCCAGTAGTCTGCAGGGACTAGCGGGACCGCGCACCGGGGAGCTGTTTTTT,CASSLQGLAGPRTGELFF
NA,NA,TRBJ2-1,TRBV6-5,TGTGCCAGCAGTTCCTTGTCGGGAGTATACAATGAGCAGTTCTTC,CASSSLSGVYNEQFF
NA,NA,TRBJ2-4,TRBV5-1,TGCGCCAGCAGCTTGGGTGTGGGGCCGGTCGAAAACATTCAGTACTTC,CASSLGVGPVENIQYF
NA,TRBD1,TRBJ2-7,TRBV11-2,TGTGCCAGCAGAAGGGACAGGACAGGGTCCTACGAGCAGTACTTC,CASRRDRTGSYEQYF
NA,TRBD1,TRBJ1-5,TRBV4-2,TGTGCCAGCAGCCAAGATCCGACAGGGTTTCAGCCCCAGCATTTT,CASSQDPTGFQPQHF
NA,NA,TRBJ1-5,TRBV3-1,TGTGCCAGCAGCCTGGGGGGAGGGGATCTGCCCCAGCATTTT,CASSLGGGDLPQHF
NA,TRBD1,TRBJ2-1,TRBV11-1,TGTGCCAGCGGACCATCAGGGGGCTCAGCTGATTCCTACAATGAGCAGTTCTTC,CASGPSGGSADSYNEQFF
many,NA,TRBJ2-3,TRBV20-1,TGCAGTGCTAGAGTTAGCGCTAGCGCAGATACGCAGTATTTT,CSARVSASADTQYF
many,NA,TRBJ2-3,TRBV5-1,TGCGCCAGCAGGGAAGGGGTTGGCGGCACAGATACGCAGTATTTT,CASREGVGGTDTQYF
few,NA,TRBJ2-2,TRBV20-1,TGCAGTGCTAGAGATCGGGAAAGGGAAGGGGACACCGGGGAGCTGTTTTTT,CSARDREREGDTGELFF
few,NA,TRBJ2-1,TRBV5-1,TGCGCCAGCAGCCCCTCTGGGGCCCTCTACAATGAGCAGTTCTTC,CASSPSGALYNEQFF
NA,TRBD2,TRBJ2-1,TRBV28,TGTGCCAGCAGTTCCTCATCTAGCGGGAGGGGGTATGAGCAGTTCTTC,CASSSSSSGRGYEQFF
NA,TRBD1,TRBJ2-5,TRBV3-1,TGTGCCAGCAGCGACCTAGGGACGAACAGGGGGCGCGAAGAGACCCAGTACTTC,CASSDLGTNRGREETQYF
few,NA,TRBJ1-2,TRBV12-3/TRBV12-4,TGTGCCAGCAGTTTCTTCCGGGGATATGGCTACACCTTC,CASSFFRGYGYTF
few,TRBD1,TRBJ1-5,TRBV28,TGTGCCAGCAGTTTATACACAGGGGCAAGCAATCAGCCCCAGCATTTT,CASSLYTGASNQPQHF
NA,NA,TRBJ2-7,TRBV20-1,TGCAGTGCAGGGAGGACAGGTTTCTCCTACGAGCAGTACTTC,CSAGRTGFSYEQYF
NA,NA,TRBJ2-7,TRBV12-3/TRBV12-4,TGTGCCAGCAGTTTAGGGCGGGATCCCTACGAGCAGTACTTC,CASSLGRDPYEQYF
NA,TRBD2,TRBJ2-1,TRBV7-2,TGTGCCAGCAGCTGGGGTGGGGGGGAGGTTCAGTTCTTC,CASSWGGGEVQFF
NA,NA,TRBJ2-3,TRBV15,TGTGCCACCAGCAGACGCGGAATTAGCACAGATACGCAGTATTTT,CATSRRGISTDTQYF
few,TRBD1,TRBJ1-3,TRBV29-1,TGCAGCGTTGAGTTCCGTACAGGGGCGCATGGAAACACCATATATTTT,CSVEFRTGAHGNTIYF
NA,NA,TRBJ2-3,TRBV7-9,TGTGCCAGCAGCTTAGCCTCGAGATTTAACACAGATACGCAGTATTTT,CASSLASRFNTDTQYF
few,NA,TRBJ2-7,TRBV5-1,TGCGCCAGCAGCATTCCGGGACTGCACTACGAGCAGTACTTC,CASSIPGLHYEQYF
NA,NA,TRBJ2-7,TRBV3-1,TGTGCCAGCAGCCAGGGATGGGCGGGCGAGCAGTACTTC,CASSQGWAGEQYF
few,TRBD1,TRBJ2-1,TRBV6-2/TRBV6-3,TGTGCCAGCAGTAAGGGAGACAGGGTCTCCTACAATGAGCAGTTCTTC,CASSKGDRVSYNEQFF
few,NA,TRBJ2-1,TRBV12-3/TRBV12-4,TGTGCCAGCAGTTTAGAAGGGGTTGGGCTAGTATGGCAGTTCTTC,CASSLEGVGLVWQFF
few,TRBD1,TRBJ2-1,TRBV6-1,TGTGCCAGCAGCCGGGGACAGGTGACCTACAATGAGCAGTTCTTC,CASSRGQVTYNEQFF
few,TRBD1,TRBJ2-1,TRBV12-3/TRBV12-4,TGTGCCAGCAGTTTGGACAGGGGGCTCTATGAGCAGTTCTTC,CASSLDRGLYEQFF
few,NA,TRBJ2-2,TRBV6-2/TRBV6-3,TGTGCCAGCAGGGGGTGGTACGGGGAGCTGTTTTTT,CASRGWYGELFF
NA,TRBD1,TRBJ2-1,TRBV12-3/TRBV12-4,TGTGCCAGCAGTTCCGGGCCCAACAGGGGTGAGCAGTTCTTC,CASSSGPNRGEQFF
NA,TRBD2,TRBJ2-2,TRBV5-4,TGTGCCAGCAGCTTGCGATTGGGAGGGTCGAACACCGGGGAGCTGTTTTTT,CASSLRLGGSNTGELFF
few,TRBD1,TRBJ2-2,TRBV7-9,TGTGCCAGCAGCTACCCGGGACAGGGGGCGAGCACCGGGGAGCTGTTTTTT,CASSYPGQGASTGELFF
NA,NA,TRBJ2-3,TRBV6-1,TGTGCCAGCAGCTCCTGGACTTTTTCCAGCACAGATACGCAGTATTTT,CASSSWTFSSTDTQYF
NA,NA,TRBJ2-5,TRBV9,TGTGCCAGCAGCGAATACGGGACTGCACAAGAGACCCAGTACTTC,CASSEYGTAQETQYF
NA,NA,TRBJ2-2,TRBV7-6,TGTGCCAGCAGCCCGTACAACACCGGGGAGCTGTTTTTT,CASSPYNTGELFF
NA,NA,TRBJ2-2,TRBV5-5,TGTGCCAGCAGGCCGGGACAAGCCACCGGGGAGCTGTTTTTT,CASRPGQATGELFF
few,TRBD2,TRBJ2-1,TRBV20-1,TGCAGTGCTCCCTCCTCTAGCGGGGGGGGATACAATGAGCAGTTCTTC,CSAPSSSGGGYNEQFF